Following are 28 T cell receptor beta chains from one sample sequenced in a study of human versus mouse CDR3 diversity and MHC coevolution. TCRdb keeps only in-frame clones here, not all; method: immunoSEQ multiplex PCR. The sample has about 83,000 clones; 85% to 95% are singletons. The material sequenced was naive CD4+ T cells from blood. Indicated subset: CD45RO-negative CD62L-positive naive CD4 T cells. Every receptor here comes from a person between 25 and 75 years old in good health.

As for this clone: A junction boundary mismatches the germline segment, possibly from a read error. The J gene is TRBJ2-7, the V gene TRBV20-1, with D perhaps TRBD2 (5 bases). This CDR3 has 11 residues. The germline V gene has CDR1 DFQATT and CDR2 SNEGSKA (reference sequence). The CDR3 sequence: CSAPDMDSPRF. CDR3 DNA: TGCAGTGCTCCCGACATGGACTCTCCTCGCTTC.

This sequence joins TRBV9 and TRBJ1-1; 10 bases agree with TRBD1. Germline CDR1 and CDR2: SGDLS and YYNGEE. Unmatched junction bases numbered 5, after V lost 4 bases and J lost 2 bases. The CDR3 has 15 amino acids. The DNA of the CDR3 is TGTGCCAGCAGCCGAGGGACAGGGGAAAACACTGAAGCTTTCTTT. It translates to CASSRGTGENTEAFF.

The J gene is TRBJ1-5, the V gene TRBV4-1, with a tentative D call TRBD1 (6 bases). The V end was cut by 3 bases, the J end by 2 bases, with 14 bases between. The V gene's germline CDR1 is MGHRA and CDR2 YSYEKL. This CDR3 comprises 16 residues. The DNA for the CDR3 is TGCGCCAGCAGCCACACTCCAGGGGTTGGCAATCAGCCCCAGCATTTT. It translates to CASSHTPGVGNQPQHF.

Concerning this clone itself: Other DNA sequences within the sample encode an identical CDR3. This rearrangement joins TRBV6-1 to TRBJ2-7; D remains ambiguous. CDR3 length: 11 residues. From germline, CDR1 is MNHNS and CDR2 SASEGT. V lost 3 bases and J 3 bases, leaving 3 bases between the germline ends. CDR3 sequence (DNA): TGTGCCAGCAGTGATAACTACGAGCAGTACTTC. It is translated as CASSDNYEQYF.

This clone occurred once. The chain joins TRBV11-2 to TRBJ2-1; D might be TRBD2 (5 bases). Trimming cost V 4 bases and J 7 bases, with 8 bases left between them. Germline-derived CDR1 and CDR2 are SGHAT and FQNNGV. This CDR3 region has 12 residues. The CDR3, as DNA: TGTGCCAGCAGCTACCTAGCTAATGAGCAGTTCTTC. This translates into CASSYLANEQFF. Together with reference TRBV11-2 and TRBJ2-1, the CDR3 gives the full variable domain: EAGVAQSPRYKIIEKRQSVAFWCNPISGHATLYWYQQILGQGPKLLIQFQNNGVVDDSQLPKDRFSAERLKGVDSTLKIQPAKLEDSAVYLCASSYLANEQFFGPGTRLTVL.

This clone was detected once. The CDR3 sequence is CASSFGLAGGLFLYEQFF. Here the CDR3 DNA reads TGTGCCAGCAGCTTTGGATTGGCGGGGGGGCTTTTTCTCTATGAGCAGTTCTTC. The gene calls are TRBV7-9 and TRBJ2-1; TRBD2 agrees at 9 bases. In germline, CDR1 is SEHNR, CDR2 FQNEAQ (reference sequence). V dropped 3 bases and J dropped 8; count of bases not matched to a gene: 17. The CDR3 is 18 amino acids.

The rearrangement joins TRBV19 to TRBJ1-2; 7 bases agree with TRBD1. Germline CDR1 and CDR2: LNHDA and SQIVND (reference sequence). The trim removed 6 bases at V and 5 bases at J, leaving 12 bases unmatched. This CDR3 has 15 residues. CDR3 nucleotide sequence: TGTGCCAGTAGAAGAAATCCCGGGACAGTTTATGGCTACACCTTC. It translates to CASRRNPGTVYGYTF.

V and J are TRBV12-5 and TRBJ1-6; no firm D call. Germline V lookup: CDR1 LGHNT, CDR2 FRNRAP. This CDR3 has 17 residues. V dropped 0 bases and J dropped 0 bases, with 9 bases sitting between them. The DNA of the CDR3 is TGTGCTAGTGGTTTGGTACGAGGGAGCTCCTATAATTCACCCCTCCACTTT. Residues: CASGLVRGSSYNSPLHF.

This clone appeared a few times. V and J are TRBV6-6 and TRBJ1-3; D is possibly TRBD1 (5 bases). V lost 6 bases and J lost 2, with 14 bases in between. The CDR3 contains 15 residues. Germline lookup yields CDR1 MNHNY and CDR2 SVGAGI (reference sequence). CDR3 sequence: CASSARRGTGNTIYF. CDR3 DNA sequence: TGTGCCAGCAGCGCCCGGAGGGGTACTGGAAACACCATATATTTT.

The J gene is TRBJ2-3, the V gene TRBV15; TRBD2 aligns across 10 bases. The V gene's germline CDR1 is LNHNV and CDR2 YYDKDF (reference sequence). CDR3 size: 17 residues. V lost 0 bases to trimming and J lost 2 bases; unmatched junction nucleotides: 5. CDR3 in DNA: TGTGCCACCAGCAGAGAGCTAGCGGGGGTTGCCACAGATACGCAGTATTTT. It encodes CATSRELAGVATDTQYF. The entire variable domain, with the rest obtained from reference TRBV15 and TRBJ2-3, is as follows: DAMVIQNPRYQVTQFGKPVTLSCSQTLNHNVMYWYQQKSSQAPKLLFHYYDKDFNNEADTPDNFQSRRPNTSFCFLDIRSPGLGDTAMYLCATSRELAGVATDTQYFGPGTRLTVL.

The CDR3 DNA is TGCGCCAGCAACCTACCGGGACAGGGGGCAAACGAGCAGTACTTC. Encoded protein: CASNLPGQGANEQYF. The gene calls are TRBV5-1 and TRBJ2-7; TRBD1 matches 12 bases. J gave up 5 bases and V 6 bases, and 9 bases lay outside the gene matches. CDR3 size: 15 residues. Germline CDR1 is SGHRS and CDR2 is YFSETQ.

The chain recombines TRBV2 with TRBJ2-7; 7 bases line up with TRBD2. Germline trimming cut 7 bases from V and 4 bases from J; bases unmatched to any gene: 10. CDR3 length: 14 amino acids. The germline CDR1 and CDR2 sequences are SNHLY and FYNNEI. The CDR3 reads CASMSRREQYEQYF. The CDR3 DNA reads as TGTGCCAGCATGAGTAGGCGGGAGCAATACGAGCAGTACTTC.

The chain employs TRBV11-2 and TRBJ1-5; 9 bases map to TRBD1. Germline trimming cut 5 bases from V and 7 bases from J; bases unmatched to any gene: 6. Germline CDR1 reads SGHAT; CDR2 reads FQNNGV. The CDR3 spans 14 residues. The CDR3 reads CASSEQGAGQPQHF. The CDR3 coding sequence is TGTGCCAGCAGCGAACAGGGGGCAGGGCAGCCCCAGCATTTT.

The J gene is TRBJ2-1, the V gene TRBV6-4; no firm D call. CDR3 length: 13 residues. V dropped 4 bases and J dropped 5 bases, with 9 bases sitting between them. The germline V gene encodes CDR1 MRHNA and CDR2 SNTAGT. The CDR3 coding sequence is TGTGCCAGCAGTGTGCTACCCAACAATGAGCAGTTCTTC. Amino acid sequence: CASSVLPNNEQFF.

J is TRBJ1-1 and V is TRBV15; no reliable D call. Trimming pared 2 bases from V and 1 base from J, leaving 11 bases between. The CDR3 runs to 15 residues. Germline CDR1 LNHNV, CDR2 YYDKDF (reference sequence). CDR3 sequence reads: CATSRSPGENTEAFF. In DNA form, the CDR3 reads TGTGCCACCAGCAGAAGCCCCGGAGAGAACACTGAAGCTTTCTTT.

V gene TRBV7-2 combines with J gene TRBJ1-3, with a possible D match to TRBD1 (6 bases). The germline V gene has CDR1 SGHTA and CDR2 FQGNSA. Trimming stripped 3 bases from V and 3 bases from J, with 9 bases between. CDR3 length equals 14 residues. In DNA form, the CDR3 reads TGTGCCAGCAGCTTTACAGGGCTTGGAAACACCATATATTTT. It yields the protein CASSFTGLGNTIYF. The full variable domain, in which reference TRBV7-2 and TRBJ1-3 provide the parts outside the CDR3, is GAGVSQSPSNKVTEKGKDVELRCDPISGHTALYWYRQSLGQGLEFLIYFQGNSAPDKSGLPSDRFSAERTGGSVSTLTIQRTQQEDSAVYLCASSFTGLGNTIYFGEGSWLTVV.

The chain employs TRBV27 and TRBJ2-1, with TRBD2 matching 9 bases. The J segment lost 7 bases and the V segment lost 5 bases, leaving 9 bases of the junction unmatched. CDR1 MNHEY and CDR2 SMNVEV come from the germline V gene (reference sequence). The CDR3 extends over 15 amino acids. The CDR3 here is CASSAHAGGLNEQFF. CDR3 DNA sequence: TGTGCCAGCAGTGCACATGCGGGGGGGTTGAATGAGCAGTTCTTC.

The V and J genes are TRBV19 and TRBJ2-5; 9 nucleotides agree with TRBD2. The end of the DNA fits TRBJ2-7 better, so the J call may be wrong. Germline V lookup: CDR1 LNHDA, CDR2 SQIVND (reference sequence). This CDR3 region has 14 residues. The DNA for the CDR3 is TGTGCCAGTACCCGGCGGGAGGGCGGCTACGAGCAGTACTTC. Amino acids: CASTRREGGYEQYF.

The V call is TRBV27, the J call TRBJ1-1; D perhaps matches TRBD1 (5 bases). The CDR3 covers 14 residues. V gave up 0 bases and J gave up 3 bases, with 8 bases separating them. Per germline, CDR1 MNHEY and CDR2 SMNVEV (reference sequence). CDR3 nucleotide sequence: TGTGCCAGCAGTTTATCCCCGGGGGACACTGAAGCTTTCTTT. It encodes CASSLSPGDTEAFF.

The gene calls are TRBV30 and TRBJ2-3; 15 bases are shared with TRBD2. Trimming removed 3 bases from V and 6 bases from J; junction bases left unmatched: 7. CDR1 is GTSNPN, CDR2 SVGIG, per germline (reference sequence). The CDR3 covers 16 residues. DNA of the CDR3: TGTGCCTGGAGAGCAGGACTAGCGGGGGGGTGGGATACGCAGTATTTT. It specifies CAWRAGLAGGWDTQYF. Full variable domain (rest looked up from reference TRBV30 and TRBJ2-3): SQTIHQWPATLVQPVGSPLSLECTVEGTSNPNLYWYRQAAGRGLQLLFYSVGIGQISSEVPQNLSASRPQDRQFILSSKKLLLSDSGFYLCAWRAGLAGGWDTQYFGPGTRLTVL.

This clone was seen once. The chain is built from TRBV19 and TRBJ1-6, with TRBD1 matching over 7 bases. Germline loops: CDR1 LNHDA, CDR2 SQIVND (reference sequence). The V gene end was trimmed by 5 bases and the J gene end by 0 bases; junction bases not matched to a gene: 4. The CDR3 sequence is 16 residues long. CDR3 amino acids: CASSSQGSSYNSPLHF. In nucleotides, the CDR3 is TGTGCCAGTAGTTCACAGGGGAGCTCCTATAATTCACCCCTCCACTTT.

The V gene is TRBV30, the J gene TRBJ2-5; 7 positions agree with TRBD1. V shed 5 bases, J shed 5 bases, and the junction held 5 bases outside the gene matches. Germline V gene sequence: CDR1 GTSNPN, CDR2 SVGIG (reference sequence). The CDR3 runs to 12 residues. CDR3: CAWAQGVETQYF. In DNA, the CDR3 is TGTGCCTGGGCCCAGGGGGTGGAGACCCAGTACTTC.

The rearrangement links TRBV7-2 to TRBJ1-6; 9 bases match TRBD1. From germline, CDR1 is SGHTA and CDR2 FQGNSA. V was pared by 5 bases and J by 7 bases, with 6 bases of the junction left unmatched. This CDR3 comprises 15 residues. Here the CDR3 DNA reads TGTGCCAGCAGCCGGGGGACAGGGAGGAATTCACCCCTCCACTTT. Translated, it gives CASSRGTGRNSPLHF.

The chain carries TRBV28 and TRBJ2-7; D gene ambiguous. Germline V gene sequence: CDR1 MDHEN, CDR2 SYDVKM. The CDR3 length is 16 residues. Trimming took off 4 bases at V and 2 bases at J, with 18 bases between the two ends. The CDR3 sequence: CASSSLGNRGTYEQYF. The DNA for the CDR3 is TGTGCCAGCAGTTCGCTTGGAAACCGCGGAACCTACGAGCAGTACTTC.

This clone was seen a single time. The chain has TRBV19 and TRBJ2-7; weak D call: TRBD2 (6 bases). The germline gives CDR1 LNHDA, CDR2 SQIVND (reference sequence). The V and J ends lost 0 bases and 4 bases respectively, with 10 bases between them. The CDR3 runs 14 residues. CDR3 sequence: CASSIDRSGYEQYF. In DNA form, the CDR3 reads TGTGCCAGTAGTATAGACCGTAGCGGATACGAGCAGTACTTC.

The CDR3 protein is CASSPAGQHNQPQHF. The CDR3 DNA reads TGTGCCAGCTCACCAGCGGGGCAGCACAATCAGCCCCAGCATTTT. The V gene is TRBV18, the J gene TRBJ1-5; the D gene is possibly TRBD1 (5 bases). Germline V gene sequence: CDR1 KGHSH, CDR2 LQKENI. The CDR3 extends over 15 amino acids. Trimming took off 2 bases at V and 3 bases at J, with 11 bases between the two ends.

The V gene is TRBV7-2, the J gene TRBJ2-1, with 11 bases lining up with TRBD2. The CDR3 consists of 17 residues. Germline CDR1 SGHTA, CDR2 FQGNSA. V lost 2 bases to trimming and J lost 3 bases; unmatched junction nucleotides: 6. The CDR3 DNA sequence: TGTGCCAGCAGCTTATGGGGTCTAGCGGGAGGCTACAATGAGCAGTTCTTC. Its protein product is CASSLWGLAGGYNEQFF.

The V and J genes are TRBV9 and TRBJ1-6, with a possible D match to TRBD1 (6 bases). Looked up from germline, CDR1 is SGDLS and CDR2 is YYNGEE. V was clipped by 6 bases and J by 6 bases, with 13 bases between them. The CDR3 is made up of 14 amino acids. The CDR3 nucleotides are TGTGCCAGCAAGAGCGGACAGACTAATTCACCCCTCCACTTT. Translation: CASKSGQTNSPLHF.